The 4 T cell receptor beta chains given below trace back to one sample, sequenced in a study of somatic mutations in cytotoxic T cells in rheumatoid arthritis. Here immunoSEQ multiplex PCR was the method, and the copy in TCRdb shows in-frame clones only, minus some. The data show roughly 9,800 clones, with 89% seen just once and 0.95% to 1.4% held by the top ten. The sample consisted of CD4+ T cells sorted from blood. The receptors shown here come from a young woman with rheumatoid arthritis.

This clone was seen only once. The chain carries TRBV29-1 and TRBJ2-1; 10 nucleotides line up with TRBD2. The germline gives CDR1 SQVTM, CDR2 ANQGSEA. This CDR3 spans 16 amino acids. Germline trimming cut 4 bases from V and 6 bases from J; bases unmatched to any gene: 12. CDR3 nucleotides: TGCAGCGTTGGGGGCGCTAGCGGGAGAACGGCCAATGAGCAGTTCTTC. Residues: CSVGGASGRTANEQFF.

This rearrangement joins TRBV27 to TRBJ2-3; D might be TRBD1 (5 bases). V was trimmed by 5 bases and J by 3 bases, leaving 12 bases between them. The CDR3 has 14 amino acids. Germline lookup yields CDR1 MNHEY and CDR2 SMNVEV (reference sequence). In DNA, the CDR3 is TGTGCCAGCAGTATTATAAGACAGACAGATACGCAGTATTTT. Its translation is CASSIIRQTDTQYF.

J is TRBJ2-6 and V is TRBV19; TRBD1 matches 10 bases. The CDR3 sequence is 16 residues long. Trimming removed 7 bases from V and 0 bases from J; junction bases left unmatched: 3. In germline, CDR1 is LNHDA, CDR2 SQIVND (reference sequence). The CDR3 is CASTWTGGSGANVLTF. CDR3 DNA: TGTGCCAGTACTTGGACAGGGGGCTCTGGGGCCAACGTCCTGACTTTC.

The gene calls are TRBV23-1 and TRBJ2-3; TRBD1 matches at 8 bases. TRBV23-1 is an ORF for which the function is uncertain. J lost 2 bases, V lost 3 bases, and 7 bases had no gene match. This CDR3 contains 16 residues. This CDR3 is CASSHPTGAITDTQYF. The CDR3 DNA reads as TGCGCCAGCAGTCATCCGACAGGGGCCATCACAGATACGCAGTATTTT.